This T cell receptor (beta chain) was recorded in a study of cytomegalovirus exposure and HLA in healthy donors. Findings and caveats of the study: Most TCR beta V segments were productive about 90% or about 30% of the time in an earlier analysis. Both high specificity and high sensitivity reportedly marked the classifier's diagnosis of cytomegalovirus status. There were some public TCRs occurring in many donors, but most TCR sequences were rare.

Details on this clone: Its antigen is not known.

It was with 60 Vbeta and 13 Jbeta primers that the PCR ran. Sequenced by immunoSEQ multiplex PCR; TCRdb stores in-frame clones only, minus some. The data hold 93,000 or so clones, with over 70% observed a single time. CDR3 length: 11 amino acids. Germline V gene lookup returns CDR1 GTSNPN and CDR2 SVGIG (reference sequence). The V end was cut by 7 bases, the J end by 7 bases, with 13 bases between. Specimen: PBMCs. The receptor was isolated from a man in his forties or fifties in good health and CMV-seropositive. The chain joins TRBV30 to TRBJ1-2; D remains ambiguous. The CDR3 region has the DNA TGTGCCTTCCCCTCTGAGGGTGGCTACACCTTC. This translates into CAFPSEGGYTF.